The 4 T cell receptor beta chains below were found in one sample sequenced in a study of blood T cell repertoires in COVID-19 (dated by TCRdb to between 2020 and 2021). Libraries were made using the immunoSEQ multiplex PCR assay. The table comes from immuneACCESS by way of TCRdb, which keeps in-frame sequences with V and J called. Part of the clones is missing from these tables; in studies checked, under half for an unresolved V gene and the rest for unknown reasons. This sample is represented by fewer than 250,000 clones; 83% of them were singletons. Clones ranked in the top ten supply approximately 3.8% of the sample. Sequences were obtained from PBMCs or T cells enriched from blood (not recorded which). The receptors derive from a middle-aged woman who had been exposed to COVID-19.

The J gene is TRBJ2-3, the V gene TRBV19, with TRBD2 matching over 10 bases. The germline CDR1 and CDR2 sequences are LNHDA and SQIVND (reference sequence). With 5 bases clipped from V and 4 bases from J, the junction kept 6 bases outside the gene matches. The CDR3 length is 15 residues. The CDR3 sequence: CASSGMSGGADTQYF. The CDR3 DNA reads as TGTGCCAGTAGTGGAATGAGCGGGGGGGCAGATACGCAGTATTTT.

V is TRBV5-1 and J is TRBJ2-2, with 7 bases fitting TRBD2. This CDR3 is built from 14 residues. Germline V gene sequence: CDR1 SGHRS, CDR2 YFSETQ. V trimming: 5 bases; J trimming: 5 bases; junction bases outside the gene matches: 6. The CDR3, as DNA: TGCGCCAGCAGAGGCAGGGAGGGTACCGGGGAGCTGTTTTTT. The encoded protein is CASRGREGTGELFF.

The gene calls are TRBV7-3 and TRBJ1-2, with D possibly matching TRBD1 (6 bases). This CDR3 has 13 residues. Germline CDR1 and CDR2: SGHTA and FQGTGA. The germline V and J ends were trimmed by 5 bases and 1 base, with 8 bases remaining between them. The CDR3 reads CASSAQGNYGYTF. The CDR3 region has the DNA TGTGCCAGCAGCGCACAGGGTAACTATGGCTACACCTTC.

This chain links TRBV6-5 with TRBJ1-2; 8 nucleotides agree with TRBD1. The length of the CDR3 is 13 residues. In germline, CDR1 is MNHEY, CDR2 SVGAGI. After removal of 6 bases from V and 8 bases from J, the junction contained 8 bases not matched to a gene. The CDR3 DNA reads TGTGCCAGCAGCCGGACAGGGATCGACGGCTACACCTTC. Translated: CASSRTGIDGYTF.